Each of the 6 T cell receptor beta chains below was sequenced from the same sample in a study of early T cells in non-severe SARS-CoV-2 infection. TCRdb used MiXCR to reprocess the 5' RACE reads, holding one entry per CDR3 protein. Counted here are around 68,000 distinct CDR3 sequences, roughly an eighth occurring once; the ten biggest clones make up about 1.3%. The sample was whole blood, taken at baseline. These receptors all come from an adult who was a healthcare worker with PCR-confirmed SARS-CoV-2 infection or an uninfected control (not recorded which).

The CDR3 nucleotides are TGTGCCAGCTCACTCCAGGGTACCACTGAAGCTTTCTTT. Protein: CASSLQGTTEAFF. This chain uses TRBV18 with TRBJ1-1; a weak D match, TRBD1 (5 bases). V was cut by 4 bases and J by 4 bases, with 10 bases left in between. The CDR3 length is 13 residues. Per germline, CDR1 KGHSH and CDR2 LQKENI.

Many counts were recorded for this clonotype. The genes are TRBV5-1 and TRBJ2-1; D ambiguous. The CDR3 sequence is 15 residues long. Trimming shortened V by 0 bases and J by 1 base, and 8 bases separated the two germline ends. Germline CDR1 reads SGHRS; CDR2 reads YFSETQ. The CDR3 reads CASSLEKYSYNEQFF. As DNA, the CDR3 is TGCGCCAGCAGCTTGGAAAAATATTCCTACAATGAGCAGTTCTTC.

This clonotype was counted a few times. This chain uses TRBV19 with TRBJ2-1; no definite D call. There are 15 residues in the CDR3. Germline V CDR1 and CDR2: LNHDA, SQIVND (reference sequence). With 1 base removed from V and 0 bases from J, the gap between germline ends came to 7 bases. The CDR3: CASSIGKSSYNEQFF. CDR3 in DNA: TGTGCCAGTAGTATAGGGAAGAGCTCCTACAATGAGCAGTTCTTC.

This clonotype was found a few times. As DNA, the CDR3 is TGTGCCATCAGTGAGTCAGGCTACGAGCAGTACTTC. Protein product: CAISESGYEQYF. The rearrangement links TRBV10-3 to TRBJ2-7; D gene unclear. The CDR3 spans 12 residues. Germline V CDR1 and CDR2: ENHRY, SYGVKD. V was cut by 0 bases and J by 3 bases, with 3 bases left in between.

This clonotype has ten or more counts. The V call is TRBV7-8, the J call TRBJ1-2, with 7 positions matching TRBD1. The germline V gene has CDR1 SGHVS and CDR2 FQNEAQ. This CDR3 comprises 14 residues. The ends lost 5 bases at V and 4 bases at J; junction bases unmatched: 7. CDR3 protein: CASSPRGQLYGYTF. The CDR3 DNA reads TGTGCCAGCAGCCCCCGGGGACAGCTCTATGGCTACACCTTC.

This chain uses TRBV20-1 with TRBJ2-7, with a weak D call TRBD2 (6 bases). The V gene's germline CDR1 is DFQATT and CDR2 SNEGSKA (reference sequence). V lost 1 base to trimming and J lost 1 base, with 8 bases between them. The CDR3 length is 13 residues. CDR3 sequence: CSARGDLSYEQYF. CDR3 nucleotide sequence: TGCAGTGCTAGAGGGGACTTATCCTACGAGCAGTACTTC.